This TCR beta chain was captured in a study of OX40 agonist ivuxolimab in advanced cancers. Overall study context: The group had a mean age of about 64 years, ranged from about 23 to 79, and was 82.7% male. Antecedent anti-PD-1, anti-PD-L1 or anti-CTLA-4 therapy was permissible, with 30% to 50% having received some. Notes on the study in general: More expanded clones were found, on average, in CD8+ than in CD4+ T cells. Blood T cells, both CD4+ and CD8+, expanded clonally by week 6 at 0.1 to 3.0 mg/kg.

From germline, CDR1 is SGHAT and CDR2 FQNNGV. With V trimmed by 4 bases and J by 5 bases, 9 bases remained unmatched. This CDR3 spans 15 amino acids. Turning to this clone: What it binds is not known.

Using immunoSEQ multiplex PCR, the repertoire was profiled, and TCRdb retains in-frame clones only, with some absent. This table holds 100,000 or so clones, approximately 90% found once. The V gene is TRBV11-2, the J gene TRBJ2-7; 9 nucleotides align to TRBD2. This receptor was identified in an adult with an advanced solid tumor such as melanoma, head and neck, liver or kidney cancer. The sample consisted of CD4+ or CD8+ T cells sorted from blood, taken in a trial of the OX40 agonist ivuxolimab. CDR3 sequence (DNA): TGTGCCAGCAGCTCCGTAGCGGGAGTAAGGAACGAGCAGTACTTC. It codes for CASSSVAGVRNEQYF.